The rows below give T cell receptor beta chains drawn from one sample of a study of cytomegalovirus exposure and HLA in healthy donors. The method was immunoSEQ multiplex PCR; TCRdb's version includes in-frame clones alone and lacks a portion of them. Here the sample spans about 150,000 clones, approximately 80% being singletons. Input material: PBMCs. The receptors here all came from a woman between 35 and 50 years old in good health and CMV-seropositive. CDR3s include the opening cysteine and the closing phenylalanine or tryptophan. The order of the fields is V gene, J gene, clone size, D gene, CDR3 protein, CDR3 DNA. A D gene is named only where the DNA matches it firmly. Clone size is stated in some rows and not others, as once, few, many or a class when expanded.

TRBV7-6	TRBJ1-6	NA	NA	CASSLAQGTYNSPLHF	TGTGCCAGCAGCTTAGCGCAGGGAACCTATAATTCACCCCTCCACTTT
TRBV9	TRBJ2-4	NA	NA	CASSPSAKNIQYF	TGTGCCAGCAGCCCCTCTGCCAAAAACATTCAGTACTTC
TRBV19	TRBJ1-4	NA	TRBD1	CASTSGQNEKLFF	TGTGCCAGTACCTCGGGACAGAATGAAAAACTGTTTTTT
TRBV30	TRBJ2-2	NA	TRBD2	CAWSVKRLAGGLNTGELFF	TGTGCCTGGAGTGTGAAGAGGCTAGCGGGGGGCCTGAACACCGGGGAGCTGTTTTTT
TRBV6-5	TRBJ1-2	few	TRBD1	CASTNSGTAGYTF	TGTGCCAGCACTAACTCCGGGACAGCTGGCTACACCTTC
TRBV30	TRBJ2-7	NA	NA	CAWTIRGFGGFEQYF	TGTGCCTGGACCATACGCGGGTTCGGGGGTTTCGAGCAGTACTTC
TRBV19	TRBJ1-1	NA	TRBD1	CASCPSMGQKNTEAFF	TGTGCCAGTTGCCCGTCGATGGGACAGAAGAACACTGAAGCTTTCTTT
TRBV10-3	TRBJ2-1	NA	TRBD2	CAISGTSGGLRGQFF	TGTGCCATCAGCGGGACTAGCGGGGGCCTCCGGGGGCAGTTCTTC
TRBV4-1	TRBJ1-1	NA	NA	CASSLFEGDTNTEAFF	TGCGCCAGCAGCCTATTCGAGGGGGACACCAACACTGAAGCTTTCTTT
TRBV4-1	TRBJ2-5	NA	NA	CASRLELQETQYF	TGCGCCAGCAGGCTAGAGCTACAAGAGACCCAGTACTTC
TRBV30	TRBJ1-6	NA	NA	CAWNTIYNSPLHF	TGTGCCTGGAATACAATCTATAATTCACCCCTCCACTTT
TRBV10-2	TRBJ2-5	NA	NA	CASSVVSGAEDWKKTQYF	TGCGCCAGCAGTGTGGTGTCGGGTGCAGAGGACTGGAAAAAGACCCAGTACTTC
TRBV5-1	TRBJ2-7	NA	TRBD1	CASSLVGGSGVEQYF	TGCGCCAGCAGCTTGGTAGGGGGCTCTGGGGTCGAGCAGTACTTC
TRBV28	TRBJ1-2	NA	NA	CASADRNYGYTF	TGTGCCAGCGCCGACAGGAACTATGGCTACACCTTC
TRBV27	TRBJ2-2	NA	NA	CASSLAGALSTGELFF	TGTGCCAGCAGTTTGGCAGGGGCCCTGAGCACCGGGGAGCTGTTTTTT
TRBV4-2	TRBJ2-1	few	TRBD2	CASSQTTSGGPYNEQFF	TGTGCCAGCAGCCAAACGACTAGCGGGGGACCCTACAATGAGCAGTTCTTC
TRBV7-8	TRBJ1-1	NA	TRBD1	CASSLGQGYTEAFF	TGTGCCAGCAGCTTGGGACAGGGGTACACTGAAGCTTTCTTT
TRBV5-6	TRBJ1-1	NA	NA	CASSLAAGNTEAFF	TGTGCCAGCAGCTTGGCGGCGGGGAACACTGAAGCTTTCTTT
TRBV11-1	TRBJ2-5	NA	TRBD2	CASSSIGIAGGRTLYF	TGTGCCAGCAGCTCTATCGGGATAGCGGGGGGCCGTACATTGTACTTC
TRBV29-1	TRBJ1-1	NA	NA	CSVRIRTEAFF	TGCAGCGTGCGGATAAGGACTGAAGCTTTCTTT
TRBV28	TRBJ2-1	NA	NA	CASSLVDRHNNEQFF	TGTGCCAGCAGTTTAGTGGACAGACACAACAATGAGCAGTTCTTC
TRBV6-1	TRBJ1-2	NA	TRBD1	CASKEGARDGYTF	TGTGCCAGCAAGGAGGGGGCGCGAGATGGCTACACCTTC
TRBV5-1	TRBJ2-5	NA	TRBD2	CASSLADSGVGETQYF	TGCGCCAGCAGCTTGGCCGACAGCGGGGTGGGCGAGACCCAGTACTTC
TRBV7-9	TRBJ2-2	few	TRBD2	CSSRPPFRGDTGELFF	TGTTCCAGCAGACCACCTTTTCGGGGGGACACCGGGGAGCTGTTTTTT
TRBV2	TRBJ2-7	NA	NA	CASGRDGRVYEQYF	TGTGCCAGCGGCCGGGACGGGAGAGTTTACGAGCAGTACTTC
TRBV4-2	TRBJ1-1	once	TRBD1	CASSQEHGTGVGNTEAFF	TGTGCCAGCAGCCAAGAACACGGGACAGGGGTGGGGAACACTGAAGCTTTCTTT
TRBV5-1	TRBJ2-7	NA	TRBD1	CASRTTGQGAYEQYF	TGCGCCAGCAGGACTACGGGACAGGGGGCCTACGAGCAGTACTTC
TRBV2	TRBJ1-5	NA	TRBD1	CASRATGERQPQHF	TGTGCCAGCAGGGCGACAGGGGAACGTCAGCCCCAGCATTTT
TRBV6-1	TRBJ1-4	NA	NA	CASHEPGRREKLFF	TGTGCCAGCCATGAGCCGGGAAGACGAGAAAAACTGTTTTTT
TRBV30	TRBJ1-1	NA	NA	CAWRGGWNTEAFF	TGTGCCTGGCGGGGGGGTTGGAACACTGAAGCTTTCTTT
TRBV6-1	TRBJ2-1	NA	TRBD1	CAVNRGWNSYNEQFF	TGTGCCGTAAACAGGGGTTGGAACTCCTACAATGAGCAGTTCTTC
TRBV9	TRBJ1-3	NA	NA	CASSATASSGNTIYF	TGTGCCAGCAGTGCAACTGCGTCCTCTGGAAACACCATATATTTT
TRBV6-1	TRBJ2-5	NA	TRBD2	CASSPPGGRETQYF	TGTGCCAGCAGTCCCCCGGGGGGGCGGGAGACCCAGTACTTC
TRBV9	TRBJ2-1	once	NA	CASSVASAYNEQFF	TGTGCCAGCAGCGTAGCGTCCGCGTACAATGAGCAGTTCTTC
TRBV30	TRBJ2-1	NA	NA	CASREVGEQFF	TGTGCCTCTAGGGAGGTTGGAGAGCAGTTCTTC
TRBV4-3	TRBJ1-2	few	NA	CASSQEWAGVGYTF	TGCGCCAGCAGCCAAGAATGGGCAGGGGTTGGCTACACCTTC
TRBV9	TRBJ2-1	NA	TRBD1	CASSVQGANNEQFF	TGTGCCAGCAGCGTACAGGGGGCTAACAATGAGCAGTTCTTC
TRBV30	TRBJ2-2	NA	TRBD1	CAWTGGAGTGELFF	TGTGCCTGGACAGGGGGCGCGGGGACCGGGGAGCTGTTTTTT
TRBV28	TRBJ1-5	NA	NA	CASSSRGDSNQPQHF	TGTGCCAGCAGTTCCCGGGGGGATAGCAATCAGCCCCAGCATTTT
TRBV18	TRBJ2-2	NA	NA	CASSGGVFTTGELFF	TGTGCCAGCTCGGGCGGGGTCTTCACCACCGGGGAGCTGTTTTTT
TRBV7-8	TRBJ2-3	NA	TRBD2	CASRAGRTDTQYF	TGTGCCAGCAGAGCGGGGCGCACAGATACGCAGTATTTT
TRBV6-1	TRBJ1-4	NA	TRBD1	CASSGQGGEKLFF	TGTGCCAGCTCCGGACAGGGAGGAGAAAAACTGTTTTTT
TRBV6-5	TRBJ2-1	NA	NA	CASSYSGGGYNEQFF	TGTGCCAGCAGTTACTCAGGAGGAGGTTACAATGAGCAGTTCTTC
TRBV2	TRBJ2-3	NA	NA	CASRNSGRTDTQYF	TGTGCCAGCAGGAATAGCGGTCGCACAGATACGCAGTATTTT
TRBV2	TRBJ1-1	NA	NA	CASSEWTPVPGDNFF	TGTGCCAGCAGTGAATGGACCCCTGTCCCCGGGGATAATTTCTTT
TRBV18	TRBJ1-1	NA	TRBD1	CASSPRDRVSNTEAFF	TGTGCCAGCTCTCCGCGGGACAGGGTTTCGAACACTGAAGCTTTCTTT
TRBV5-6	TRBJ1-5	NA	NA	CASSRWGDPMGNQPQHF	TGTGCCAGCAGCCGATGGGGGGACCCGATGGGCAATCAGCCCCAGCATTTT
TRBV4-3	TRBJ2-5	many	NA	CASSPGLAGETQYF	TGCGCCAGCAGCCCTGGCTTAGCTGGCGAGACCCAGTACTTC
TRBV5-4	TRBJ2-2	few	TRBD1	CASSYRGSTGELFF	TGTGCCAGCAGCTACAGGGGCTCCACCGGGGAGCTGTTTTTT
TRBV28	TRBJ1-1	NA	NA	CASLEGNTEAFF	TGTGCCAGTTTAGAGGGGAACACTGAAGCTTTCTTT
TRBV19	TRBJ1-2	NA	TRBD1	CASSLQGGGGYTF	TGTGCCAGTAGTCTCCAGGGGGGTGGTGGCTACACCTTC
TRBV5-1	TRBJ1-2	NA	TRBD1	CASSLGQGSFGYTF	TGCGCCAGCAGCTTGGGACAGGGTTCGTTTGGCTACACCTTC
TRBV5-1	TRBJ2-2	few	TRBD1	CASSFYTGQAGELFF	TGCGCCAGCAGCTTTTATACTGGACAGGCCGGGGAGCTGTTTTTT
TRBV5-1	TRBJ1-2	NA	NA	CASSSLQGTQNGYTF	TGCGCCAGCAGCTCGCTGCAGGGAACCCAAAATGGCTACACCTTC
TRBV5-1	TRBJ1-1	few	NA	CASSLDFNLGATEAFF	TGCGCCAGCAGCTTGGACTTCAATCTGGGGGCGACTGAAGCTTTCTTT
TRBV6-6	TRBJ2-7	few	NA	CASSYRLVPYEQYF	TGTGCCAGCAGTTACAGACTAGTCCCCTACGAGCAGTACTTC
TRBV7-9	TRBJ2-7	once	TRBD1	CSSSFSRGPSYEQYF	TGTTCCAGCAGCTTCTCAAGGGGGCCATCGTACGAGCAGTACTTC